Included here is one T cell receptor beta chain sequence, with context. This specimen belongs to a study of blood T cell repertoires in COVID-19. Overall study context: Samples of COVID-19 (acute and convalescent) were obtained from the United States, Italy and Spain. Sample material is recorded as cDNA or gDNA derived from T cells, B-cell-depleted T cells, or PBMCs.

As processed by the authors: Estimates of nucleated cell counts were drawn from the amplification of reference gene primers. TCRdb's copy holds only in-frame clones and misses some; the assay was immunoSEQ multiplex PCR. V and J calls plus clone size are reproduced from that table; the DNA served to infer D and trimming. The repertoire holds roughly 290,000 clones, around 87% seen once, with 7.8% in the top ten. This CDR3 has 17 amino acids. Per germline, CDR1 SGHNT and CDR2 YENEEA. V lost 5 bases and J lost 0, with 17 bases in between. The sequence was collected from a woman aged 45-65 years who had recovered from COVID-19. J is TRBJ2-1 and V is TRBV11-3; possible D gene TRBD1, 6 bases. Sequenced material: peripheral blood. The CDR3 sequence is CASSRRFDRNSYNEQFF. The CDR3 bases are TGTGCCAGCAGCCGACGGTTCGACAGGAACTCCTACAATGAGCAGTTCTTC.